The clone carrying this TCR beta chain was picked up many times. Its antigen is not known. These data belong to a study of blood T cells in healthy people across ages. General observations from the study: Both naive CD4+ cell counts and diversity were greater in long-lived donors than in aged donors. Diversity estimates from one million T cells were considered underestimates.

A second PCR, run for about 6 to 11 cycles, used a sample-barcoded 5' primer plus a J-beta primer mix. TCRdb passed the 5' RACE reads through MiXCR, listing each CDR3 protein once. The repertoire has over 600,000 distinct CDR3 sequences, less than 60% of them found once; the top ten carry 15% to 20%. Germline V gene lookup returns CDR1 SGHTA and CDR2 FQGNSA. V lost 0 bases and J lost 7, with 10 bases in between. The length of the CDR3 is 13 residues. The rearrangement links TRBV7-2 to TRBJ2-7; D not certain. The sample was blood. This sequence originates from a man at least 80 years old in good health. The CDR3 is CASSLASQSEQYF. CDR3 in DNA: TGTGCCAGCAGCTTAGCCTCCCAAAGTGAGCAGTACTTC.